The rows below give T cell receptor beta chains drawn from one sample of a study of control samples from healthy donors and cancer patients. Repertoires were generated with immunoSEQ multiplex PCR, while TCRdb's copy carries only in-frame clones and drops some. The top ten hold about a sixth of the sample, which has some 96,000 clones, roughly 84% seen once. Sequenced material: blood. These TCRs come from a woman aged 45-60 years in good health. The CDR3 runs from the conserved cysteine through the conserved F or W. D genes are given only for firm matches. Not every row has a clone size; where given, it reads once, few, many or a size class.

CDR3nt | CDR3aa | v_gene | abundance | d_gene | j_gene
TGTGCCAGCAGCCCGCTGCGCGGGCCGGGGACTGAAGCTTTCTTT | CASSPLRGPGTEAFF | TRBV3-1/TRBV3-2 | . | . | TRBJ1-1
TGTGCCAGCAGTCCCCCGTCCCATAGCTCCTACAATGAGCAGTTCTTC | CASSPPSHSSYNEQFF | TRBV6-2/TRBV6-3 | . | . | TRBJ2-1
TGTGCCAGCAGCCGGGGACTAGCGGGGGGGCCTAGTACAGATACGCAGTATTTT | CASSRGLAGGPSTDTQYF | TRBV7-9 | . | TRBD2 | TRBJ2-3
TGTGCCAGCAGCGTAGAACAGGGAGGTGGCTACACCTTC | CASSVEQGGGYTF | TRBV9 | . | . | TRBJ1-2
TGTGCCAGCAGCTCCCAGACAGGGGGTGAAAAACTGTTTTTT | CASSSQTGGEKLFF | TRBV11-2 | . | TRBD1 | TRBJ1-4
TGTGCCAGCAGCCAAGATGTCACCCCCTACGAGCAGTACTTC | CASSQDVTPYEQYF | TRBV3-1/TRBV3-2 | . | . | TRBJ2-7
TGTGCCAGTGAGGTCCGGGACAGGACTAGCGCCGGGGAGCTGTTTTTT | CASEVRDRTSAGELFF | TRBV19 | . | . | TRBJ2-2
TGTGCCAGCAGCCAAGCCCGACAGGGGCTCGACGGCGGGGAGCTGTTTTTT | CASSQARQGLDGGELFF | TRBV3-1/TRBV3-2 | . | TRBD1 | TRBJ2-2
TGTGCCAGCAGCCCCGGTACAGATACGCAGTATTTT | CASSPGTDTQYF | TRBV13 | . | . | TRBJ2-3
TGCGCCAGCAGTGAGTCGGTACTAGCGGCTACAGATACGCAGTATTTT | CASSESVLAATDTQYF | TRBV10-2 | once | TRBD2 | TRBJ2-3
TGTGCCAGTAGTCCGGGGGTTAATCAGCCCCAGCATTTT | CASSPGVNQPQHF | TRBV19 | . | . | TRBJ1-5
TGCGCCAGCAGCCAAAACATCCTGGCAGACACTGAAGCTTTCTTT | CASSQNILADTEAFF | TRBV4-1 | . | . | TRBJ1-1
TGTGCCAGCAGCGCCGCTACGCAGGGGTTGCACACCGGGGAGCTGTTTTTT | CASSAATQGLHTGELFF | TRBV9 | . | . | TRBJ2-2
TGTGCCATCTCGATGGGCAGAAACTATGGCTACACCTTC | CAISMGRNYGYTF | TRBV28 | . | . | TRBJ1-2
TGTGCCAGCGGTGAGGGGTACACCGGGGAGCTGTTTTTT | CASGEGYTGELFF | TRBV9 | . | . | TRBJ2-2
TGTGCCACCAAAGGCCCTCGGGAGGGTGGCTACACCTTC | CATKGPREGGYTF | TRBV24-1 | . | . | TRBJ1-2
TGTGCCAGCAGCTCCTGGGGGTCTCGGGGCACCGGGGAGCTGTTTTTT | CASSSWGSRGTGELFF | TRBV11-2 | few | . | TRBJ2-2
TGCGCCAGCAGTCCTCGGACCGAGTTTACTAATCAGCCCCAGCATTTT | CASSPRTEFTNQPQHF | TRBV4-1 | . | . | TRBJ1-5
TGTGCCAGCACCTCCGGACTAGCGGGGAAAGAGACCCAGTACTTC | CASTSGLAGKETQYF | TRBV7-2 | . | TRBD2 | TRBJ2-5
TGTGCCAGCAGCTTAGTCGGGATTAACTCTGGAAACACCATATATTTT | CASSLVGINSGNTIYF | TRBV7-2 | many | . | TRBJ1-3
TGTGCCAGCAGCGCTATGGTTAGGCACAACGGCGGGGGGAGAGCCGGGGAGCTGTTTTTT | CASSAMVRHNGGGRAGELFF | TRBV7-3 | . | TRBD2 | TRBJ2-2
TGTGCCAGCAGCCTCTTACAGGGTCCTCAACTCATGAACACTGAAGCTTTCTTT | CASSLLQGPQLMNTEAFF | TRBV14 | . | . | TRBJ1-1
TGCGCCAGCAGCCCCGGTGGAAAATGGGGCAATCAGCCCCAGCATTTT | CASSPGGKWGNQPQHF | TRBV5-1 | . | . | TRBJ1-5
TGTGCCACCAGTCGTACTGGGGGCGGGACAGATACGCAGTATTTT | CATSRTGGGTDTQYF | TRBV24-1 | . | . | TRBJ2-3
TGTGCCACCAGCATTATGCTGGGTGAAGCTTTCTTT | CATSIMLGEAFF | TRBV15 | . | . | TRBJ1-1
TGCGCCAGCAGCTTAATGGGGGAGGGGTACACTGAAGCTTTCTTT | CASSLMGEGYTEAFF | TRBV5-1 | many | . | TRBJ1-1
TGTGCCAGCAGCTCCGAGGCCGCGAACACTGAAGCTTTCTTT | CASSSEAANTEAFF | TRBV9 | . | . | TRBJ1-1
TGTGCCAGCAGCACCTTGGCGGGGGCGGAGGCTAGCTACGAGCAGTACTTC | CASSTLAGAEASYEQYF | TRBV21-1 | . | . | TRBJ2-7
TGCGCCAGCAGCCAACAGCGCACAGGGAAGGATACGCAGTATTTT | CASSQQRTGKDTQYF | TRBV4-3 | . | . | TRBJ2-3
TGTGCCAGCAGCTTAAGTCCTAGCGGGAGGTCAACAGATACGCAGTATTTT | CASSLSPSGRSTDTQYF | TRBV7-7 | . | TRBD2 | TRBJ2-3
TGTGCCAGCAGTGACGATTGGCGAAACAGAAGGGGAGAGGCTAACTATGGCTACACCTTC | CASSDDWRNRRGEANYGYTF | TRBV6-1 | . | . | TRBJ1-2
TGCGCCAGCAGCCCCCCCTACTACAATGAGCAGTTCTTC | CASSPPYYNEQFF | TRBV4-1 | . | . | TRBJ2-1
TGTGCCAGCAGTTCTAGGGGGGTCCACACTGAAGCTTTCTTT | CASSSRGVHTEAFF | TRBV6-5 | . | . | TRBJ1-1
TGTGCCTGGAGACGGGGAGGGGGGCGACAGGAAAAACTGTTTTTT | CAWRRGGGRQEKLFF | TRBV30 | . | . | TRBJ1-4
TGTGCCAGTAGAATCGTAGGGTCAAACACTGAAGCTTTCTTT | CASRIVGSNTEAFF | TRBV19 | . | . | TRBJ1-1
TGTGCCAGCAGCTTTGGGCCCACAGATACGCAGTATTTT | CASSFGPTDTQYF | TRBV7-3 | . | . | TRBJ2-3
TGTGCCAGCAGCTTAGATTCCTATGGCTACACCTTC | CASSLDSYGYTF | TRBV7-9 | . | . | TRBJ1-2
TGTGCCAGCAGCTTAGCGGGAGGGCCGGGCAATGAGCAGTTCTTC | CASSLAGGPGNEQFF | TRBV5-8 | . | TRBD2 | TRBJ2-1
TGCGCCAGCAGCCAAGTTCCGACACAAGAGACCCAGTACTTC | CASSQVPTQETQYF | TRBV4-1 | . | . | TRBJ2-5
TGTGCCAGCAGTTATAGCGGGGGCTCAGACACCATATATTTT | CASSYSGGSDTIYF | TRBV6-5 | . | . | TRBJ1-3
TGTGCCAGCAGTTTCTTAGTCACTGAAGCTTTCTTT | CASSFLVTEAFF | TRBV28 | . | . | TRBJ1-1
TGTGCCAGCAGCTTATCCGGACTAGCGGGAGTCAATGAGCAGTTCTTC | CASSLSGLAGVNEQFF | TRBV7-3 | . | TRBD2 | TRBJ2-1
TGTGCCAGCAGTTTGGACAGGGGGGATCAGCCCCAGCATTTT | CASSLDRGDQPQHF | TRBV6-5 | . | TRBD1 | TRBJ1-5
TGTGCCAGCAGAAACAGGGGCGGAGAGACCCAGTACTTC | CASRNRGGETQYF | TRBV12-3/TRBV12-4 | . | TRBD1 | TRBJ2-5